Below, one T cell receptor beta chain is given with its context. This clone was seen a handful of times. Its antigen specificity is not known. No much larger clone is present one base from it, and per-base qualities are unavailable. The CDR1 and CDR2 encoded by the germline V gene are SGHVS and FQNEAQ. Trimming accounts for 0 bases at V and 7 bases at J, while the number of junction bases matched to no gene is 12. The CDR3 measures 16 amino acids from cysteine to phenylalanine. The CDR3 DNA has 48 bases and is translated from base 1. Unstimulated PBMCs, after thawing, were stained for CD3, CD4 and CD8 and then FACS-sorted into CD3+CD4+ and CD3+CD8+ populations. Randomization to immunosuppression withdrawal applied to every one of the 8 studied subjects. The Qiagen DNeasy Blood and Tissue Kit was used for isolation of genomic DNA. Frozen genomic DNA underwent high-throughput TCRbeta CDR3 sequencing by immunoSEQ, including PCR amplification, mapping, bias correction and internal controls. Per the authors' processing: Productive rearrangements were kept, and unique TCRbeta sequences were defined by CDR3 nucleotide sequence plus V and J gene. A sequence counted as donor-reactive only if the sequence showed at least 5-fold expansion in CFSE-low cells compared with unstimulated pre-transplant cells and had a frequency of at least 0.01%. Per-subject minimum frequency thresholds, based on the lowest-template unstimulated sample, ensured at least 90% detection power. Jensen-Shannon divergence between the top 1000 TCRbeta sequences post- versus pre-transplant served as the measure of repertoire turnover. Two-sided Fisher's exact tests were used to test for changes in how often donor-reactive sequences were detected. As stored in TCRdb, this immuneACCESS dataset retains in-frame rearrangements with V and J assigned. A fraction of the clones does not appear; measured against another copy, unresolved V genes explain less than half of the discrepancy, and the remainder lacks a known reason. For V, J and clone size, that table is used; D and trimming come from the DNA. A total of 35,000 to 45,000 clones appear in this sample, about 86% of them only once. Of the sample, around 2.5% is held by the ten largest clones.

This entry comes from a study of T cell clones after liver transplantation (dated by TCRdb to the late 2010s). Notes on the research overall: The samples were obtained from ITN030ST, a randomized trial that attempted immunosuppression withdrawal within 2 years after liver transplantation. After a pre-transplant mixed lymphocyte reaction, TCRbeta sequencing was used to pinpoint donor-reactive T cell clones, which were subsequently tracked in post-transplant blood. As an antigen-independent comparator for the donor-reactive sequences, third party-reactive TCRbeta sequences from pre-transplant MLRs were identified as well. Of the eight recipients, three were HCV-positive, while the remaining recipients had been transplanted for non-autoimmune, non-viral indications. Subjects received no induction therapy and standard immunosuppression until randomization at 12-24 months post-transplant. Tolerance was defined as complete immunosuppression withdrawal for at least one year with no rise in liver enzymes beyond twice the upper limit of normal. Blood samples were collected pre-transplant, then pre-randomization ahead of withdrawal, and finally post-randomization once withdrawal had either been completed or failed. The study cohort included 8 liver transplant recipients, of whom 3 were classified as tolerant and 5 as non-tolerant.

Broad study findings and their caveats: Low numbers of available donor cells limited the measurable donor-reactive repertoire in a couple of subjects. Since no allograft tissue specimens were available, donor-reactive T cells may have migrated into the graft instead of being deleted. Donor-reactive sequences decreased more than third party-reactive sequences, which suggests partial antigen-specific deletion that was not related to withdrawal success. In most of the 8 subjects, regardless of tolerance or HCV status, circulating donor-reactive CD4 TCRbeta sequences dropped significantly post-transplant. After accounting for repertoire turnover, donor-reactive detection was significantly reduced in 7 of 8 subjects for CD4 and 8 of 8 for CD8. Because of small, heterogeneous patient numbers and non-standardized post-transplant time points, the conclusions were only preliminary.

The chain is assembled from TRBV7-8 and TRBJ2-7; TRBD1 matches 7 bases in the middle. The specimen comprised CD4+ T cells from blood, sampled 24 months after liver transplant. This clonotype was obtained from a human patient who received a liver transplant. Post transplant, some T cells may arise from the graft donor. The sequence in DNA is TGTGCCAGCAGCTTAGCCCACACGACAGGGTTGGGAGAGCAGTACTTC. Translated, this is CASSLAHTTGLGEQYF.